These 32 T cell receptor beta chains came from one sample sequenced in a study of shared clonotypes between healthy human individuals. The table came from immunoSEQ multiplex PCR; TCRdb's copy has only in-frame clones and leaves some out. Of roughly 2.2 million clones in the sample, around 92% were seen once. Specimen: naive CD4+ T cells from PBMCs. Subset described: CD45RA+ positively selected. The receptors were gathered from a man younger than 35 in good health. Some clones in this sample may be carry-over from other donors' samples.

This CDR3 is CASSLGGPTEAFF. The CDR3 region has the DNA TGTGCCAGCAGCCTTGGGGGCCCAACTGAAGCTTTCTTT. The chain joins TRBV27 to TRBJ1-1, with D maybe TRBD1 (6 bases). Trimming left V 6 bases short and J 5 bases short, with 13 bases between. The CDR3 has 13 amino acids. CDR1 MNHEY and CDR2 SMNVEV come from the germline V gene (reference sequence).

This chain links TRBV2 with TRBJ2-2; the match to TRBD2 covers 10 bases. The V and J ends lost 3 bases and 6 bases, in that order; junction bases with no gene match: 4. Germline-derived CDR1 and CDR2 are SNHLY and FYNNEI. This CDR3 has 15 residues. The CDR3 sequence: CASSERAGGPGELFF. The CDR3, as DNA: TGTGCCAGCAGTGAGAGAGCGGGAGGGCCCGGGGAGCTGTTTTTT.

The rearrangement uses TRBV11-2 and TRBJ2-1; TRBD1 might be the D (5 bases). The ends were cut back, 3 bases at V and 2 bases at J, with 11 bases in the middle. Germline CDR1 and CDR2: SGHAT and FQNNGV. The CDR3 contains 15 residues. The CDR3 DNA follows: TGTGCCAGCAGCTTTGCCCGGACAACCTACAATGAGCAGTTCTTC. It encodes CASSFARTTYNEQFF.

This chain uses TRBV2 with TRBJ1-5; D gene unclear. The CDR3 length is 14 residues. V was pared by 3 bases and J by 3 bases, with 9 bases between. Per germline, CDR1 SNHLY and CDR2 FYNNEI. CDR3 in DNA: TGTGCCAGCAGTGACAGACACTTCAATCAGCCCCAGCATTTT. This encodes CASSDRHFNQPQHF.

The chain has TRBV7-3 and TRBJ1-1; a possible D gene is TRBD1 (5 bases). The germline V gene has CDR1 SGHTA and CDR2 FQGTGA. This CDR3 spans 14 amino acids. Trimming cost V 5 bases and J 0 bases, with 10 bases left between them. CDR3 amino acids: CASSKGRLNTEAFF. In nucleotides, the CDR3 is TGTGCCAGCAGCAAGGGACGGTTGAACACTGAAGCTTTCTTT.

The rearrangement joins TRBV28 to TRBJ2-5; D possibly matches TRBD1 or TRBD2 (5 bases each). V dropped 8 bases and J dropped 5 bases, with 15 bases sitting between them. This CDR3 region has 13 residues. In germline, CDR1 is MDHEN, CDR2 SYDVKM. The CDR3 reads CASAGASSETQYF. Written as DNA, the CDR3 is TGTGCCAGCGCTGGGGCTAGCTCGGAGACCCAGTACTTC.

J is TRBJ2-3 and V is TRBV11-3; D is uncertain. Germline assignment: CDR1 SGHNT and CDR2 YENEEA. V gave up 5 bases and J gave up 8 bases, with 14 bases separating them. This CDR3 is built from 13 residues. In nucleotides, the CDR3 is TGTGCCAGCAGCCTCAGAAGCGAGAGTACGCAGTATTTT. Translating it yields CASSLRSESTQYF.

CDR3 protein: CASSEVGGSEAFF. The DNA for the CDR3 is TGTGCCAGCAGTGAAGTTGGGGGGTCCGAAGCTTTCTTT. The chain joins TRBV25-1 to TRBJ1-1, with D tentatively TRBD1 (5 bases). Germline assignment: CDR1 MGHDK and CDR2 SYGVNS. This CDR3 comprises 13 residues. The ends were cut back, 2 bases at V and 8 bases at J, with 12 bases in the middle.

The chain is built from TRBV7-3 and TRBJ2-3; 7 nucleotides align to TRBD2. Germline V gene lookup returns CDR1 SGHTA and CDR2 FQGTGA. The length of the CDR3 is 16 residues. With V trimmed by 5 bases and J by 4 bases, 12 bases remained unmatched. CDR3 sequence: CASSPRGGSSADTQYF. The CDR3 DNA reads as TGTGCCAGCAGCCCCCGCGGGGGTAGTAGCGCAGATACGCAGTATTTT.

The gene calls are TRBV7-8 and TRBJ2-7, with 7 nucleotides matching TRBD2. The germline gives CDR1 SGHVS, CDR2 FQNEAQ. This CDR3 comprises 15 residues. J was trimmed by 0 bases and V by 5 bases; bases with no gene match: 7. For the CDR3, the DNA is TGTGCCAGCAGCATTAGCGGGTATACCTCCTACGAGCAGTACTTC. Encoded protein: CASSISGYTSYEQYF.

The chain has TRBV4-2 and TRBJ1-3; TRBD1 might be the D (5 bases). Germline-derived CDR1 and CDR2 are LGHNA and YNFKEQ. The CDR3 runs 15 residues. The V gene lost 3 bases and the J gene lost 4 bases, with 13 bases spanning the gap. The chain's CDR3 is CASSQPGAGGNTIYF. The CDR3, as DNA: TGTGCCAGCAGCCAGCCCGGGGCGGGCGGAAACACCATATATTTT.

The chain is built from TRBV30 and TRBJ2-7; 7 bases are a match to TRBD1. The CDR3 runs 16 residues. Per germline, CDR1 GTSNPN and CDR2 SVGIG (reference sequence). The J segment lost 0 bases and the V segment lost 2 bases, leaving 10 bases of the junction unmatched. Here the CDR3 reads CAWSMGHRDSSYEQYF. The CDR3 DNA is TGTGCCTGGAGTATGGGCCACCGGGACAGCTCCTACGAGCAGTACTTC.

The chain has TRBV7-2 and TRBJ2-3; D may be TRBD1 (5 bases). CDR1 and CDR2 (germline): SGHTA, FQGNSA. V dropped 2 bases and J dropped 5 bases, with 11 bases sitting between them. The CDR3 totals 14 residues. CDR3 DNA sequence: TGTGCCAGCAGCTTACGGCAGGGTAAAGATACGCAGTATTTT. Protein sequence: CASSLRQGKDTQYF.

The genes are TRBV27 and TRBJ1-2; 7 positions agree with TRBD1. Unmatched junction bases numbered 10, after V lost 4 bases and J lost 2 bases. Germline loops: CDR1 MNHEY, CDR2 SMNVEV (reference sequence). There are 16 residues in the CDR3. The CDR3 reads CASSWTAGGQNYGYTF. CDR3 sequence (DNA): TGTGCCAGCAGTTGGACTGCAGGGGGACAGAACTATGGCTACACCTTC.

The sample holds one count of this clone. V usage is TRBV5-4 and J usage is TRBJ2-7, with 13 bases lining up with TRBD2. The V gene's germline CDR1 is SGHNT and CDR2 YYREEE (reference sequence). V dropped 1 base and J dropped 6; count of bases not matched to a gene: 7. The CDR3 contains 16 residues. DNA of the CDR3: TGTGCCAGCAGCTTGCCCACTAGCGGGAGGGCCAGCGAGCAGTACTTC. Translation gives CASSLPTSGRASEQYF.

This clone was detected only once. J is TRBJ2-1 and V is TRBV7-3; either TRBD1 or TRBD2 may supply D (5 bases each). This CDR3 is 15 amino acids long. CDR1 is SGHTA, CDR2 FQGTGA, per germline. Trimming removed 4 bases from V and 4 bases from J, with 14 bases in between. The CDR3 protein is CASSSTGTVYNEQFF. CDR3 bases: TGTGCCAGCAGCTCAACCGGGACCGTATACAATGAGCAGTTCTTC. The full variable domain, with the rest looked up from reference TRBV7-3 and TRBJ2-1, is GAGVSQTPSNKVTEKGKYVELRCDPISGHTALYWYRQSLGQGPEFLIYFQGTGAADDSGLPNDRFFAVRPEGSVSTLKIQRTERGDSAVYLCASSSTGTVYNEQFFGPGTRLTVL.

In the case of this clone: This sample includes further DNA sequences coding for the same CDR3. V usage is TRBV11-3 and J usage is TRBJ2-1; possible D gene TRBD2, 5 bases. Germline CDR1 reads SGHNT; CDR2 reads YENEEA. V shed 3 bases and J shed 0 bases, with 12 bases lying between them. The CDR3 is 16 amino acids. The CDR3 spells CASSFGGGSSYNEQFF. The CDR3, as DNA: TGTGCCAGCAGCTTTGGAGGTGGGAGCTCCTACAATGAGCAGTTCTTC.

This chain links TRBV5-1 with TRBJ2-2; 10 positions agree with TRBD2. The CDR3 sequence is 15 residues long. After removal of 4 bases from V and 7 bases from J, the junction contained 7 bases not matched to a gene. Germline CDR1 reads SGHRS; CDR2 reads YFSETQ. As DNA, the CDR3 is TGCGCCAGCAGCCCCGGGACTAGCGTCATCGGGGAGCTGTTTTTT. It codes for CASSPGTSVIGELFF. Based on the CDR3 plus reference TRBV5-1 and TRBJ2-2, the full variable domain is KAGVTQTPRYLIKTRGQQVTLSCSPISGHRSVSWYQQTPGQGLQFLFEYFSETQRNKGNFPGRFSGRQFSNSRSEMNVSTLELGDSALYLCASSPGTSVIGELFFGEGSRLTVL.

V usage is TRBV5-1 and J usage is TRBJ1-5, with 8 nucleotides matching TRBD1. This CDR3 region has 16 residues. Germline-derived CDR1 and CDR2 are SGHRS and YFSETQ. V lost 0 bases and J lost 3; bases outside the gene matches: 5. The CDR3 DNA reads as TGCGCCAGCAGCTTGGGTGTGACAGGGGACAATCAGCCCCAGCATTTT. This sequence encodes CASSLGVTGDNQPQHF.

The chain is built from TRBV19 and TRBJ1-2; D is unclear. This CDR3 comprises 14 residues. V dropped 8 bases and J dropped 6 bases, with 19 bases sitting between them. The germline V gene has CDR1 LNHDA and CDR2 SQIVND (reference sequence). DNA of the CDR3: TGTGCCAGTCGGAGGATCCCCCTACGGGATGGCTACACCTTC. Translated: CASRRIPLRDGYTF.

This chain connects TRBV6-6 to TRBJ2-3; D may correspond to TRBD1 or TRBD2 (6 bases each). The CDR3 is 14 residues long. The V gene's germline CDR1 is MNHNY and CDR2 SVGAGI (reference sequence). Deletions cut 7 bases from V and 2 bases from J, with 13 bases between. CDR3 bases: TGTGCCAGCACCGCTCGGGGGCCCACAGATACGCAGTATTTT. Protein: CASTARGPTDTQYF.

V is TRBV15 and J is TRBJ2-5, with TRBD2 as a possible D gene (7 bases). V dropped 0 bases and J dropped 4 bases, with 15 bases sitting between them. CDR3 length equals 16 residues. Germline CDR1 reads LNHNV; CDR2 reads YYDKDF (reference sequence). The DNA of the CDR3 is TGTGCCACCAGCAGAGATCTAGGGGGGAGGGGAGAGACCCAGTACTTC. Translating it yields CATSRDLGGRGETQYF.

The V and J genes are TRBV18 and TRBJ2-6; TRBD2 might be the D (6 bases). V lost 6 bases and J lost 4, with 13 bases in between. Germline lookup yields CDR1 KGHSH and CDR2 LQKENI. This CDR3 is built from 15 residues. CDR3 bases: TGTGCCAGCTCGGGGGGAATCTCCGGGGCCAACGTCCTGACTTTC. It is translated as CASSGGISGANVLTF.

The chain is built from TRBV19 and TRBJ1-2; D unclear. The germline V and J ends were trimmed by 5 bases and 14 bases, with 18 bases remaining between them. Germline CDR1 LNHDA, CDR2 SQIVND (reference sequence). This CDR3 spans 12 amino acids. CDR3 sequence: CASSAPGAWATF. Written as DNA, the CDR3 is TGTGCCAGTAGTGCGCCGGGAGCATGGGCGACCTTC.

The chain couples TRBV7-9 to TRBJ1-1; maybe TRBD1 (6 bases). The CDR3 is 15 residues long. Germline V lookup: CDR1 SEHNR, CDR2 FQNEAQ (reference sequence). V was cut by 5 bases and J by 7 bases, with 20 bases left in between. The CDR3 DNA sequence: TGTGCCAGCAGCCCGGGGGACATAACTAGGGGTGAAGCTTTCTTT. It codes for CASSPGDITRGEAFF.

This chain links TRBV10-1 with TRBJ1-3; no reliable D call. CDR3 size: 15 residues. Trimming pared 2 bases from V and 4 bases from J, leaving 12 bases between. Germline values: CDR1 WNHNN, CDR2 SYGVQD (reference sequence). CDR3 sequence: CASSEGSLLGNTIYF. The CDR3 nucleotides read TGCGCCAGCAGTGAGGGGAGCCTACTAGGAAACACCATATATTTT.

The rearrangement links TRBV30 to TRBJ2-5, with a tentative D call TRBD2 (5 bases). This CDR3 is 12 amino acids long. Germline-derived CDR1 and CDR2 are GTSNPN and SVGIG (reference sequence). V was clipped by 5 bases and J by 7 bases, with 14 bases between them. CDR3 DNA: TGTGCCTGGGGAGGAACCTTGGGGACCCAGTACTTC. Translation: CAWGGTLGTQYF.

V usage is TRBV4-1 and J usage is TRBJ2-7; D could derive from TRBD1 or TRBD2 (5 bases each). CDR1 MGHRA and CDR2 YSYEKL come from the germline V gene. The CDR3 is made up of 17 amino acids. Trimming removed 2 bases from V and 5 bases from J, with 22 bases in between. The CDR3 sequence is CASSQRTRFRERHEQYF. The CDR3 coding sequence is TGCGCCAGCAGCCAAAGGACCCGGTTCAGGGAGCGGCACGAGCAGTACTTC.

V and J are TRBV27 and TRBJ1-1, with D possibly being TRBD1 (5 bases). The CDR3 spans 17 residues. V shed 4 bases and J shed 4 bases, with 22 bases lying between them. Germline assignment: CDR1 MNHEY and CDR2 SMNVEV (reference sequence). The CDR3 DNA follows: TGTGCCAGCAGTTCCGTTCGACTGGGACCGAGGGGCACTGAAGCTTTCTTT. Its protein is CASSSVRLGPRGTEAFF.

The chain couples TRBV28 to TRBJ2-4, with no clear D. V lost 3 bases, J lost 15 bases, and 15 bases lay in between. Germline CDR1 reads MDHEN; CDR2 reads SYDVKM. CDR3 length: 12 amino acids. This CDR3 reads CASSFGWTQTYF. CDR3 sequence (DNA): TGTGCCAGCAGTTTTGGCTGGACGCAGACGTACTTC.

V usage is TRBV6-6 and J usage is TRBJ2-5, with a possible D match to TRBD2 (6 bases). Germline CDR1 reads MNHNY; CDR2 reads SVGAGI (reference sequence). The CDR3 has 16 residues. V was trimmed by 2 bases and J by 4 bases, leaving 17 bases between them. In DNA, the CDR3 is TGTGCCAGCAGTTACGGGGGGAGAGGGAAACTAGAGACCCAGTACTTC. Amino acid sequence: CASSYGGRGKLETQYF.

The rearrangement joins TRBV9 to TRBJ1-1; D remains ambiguous. There are 13 residues in the CDR3. V shed 1 base and J shed 4 bases, with 8 bases lying between them. Germline CDR1 is SGDLS and CDR2 is YYNGEE. CDR3 bases: TGTGCCAGCAGCGTACACGTGGGCACTGAAGCTTTCTTT. Translation: CASSVHVGTEAFF.